This entry lists 4 T cell receptor beta chains sequenced from one sample in a study of blood T cells in healthy people across ages. Primers used in a second PCR of roughly 6 to 11 cycles were a sample-barcoded 5' primer and a J-beta primer mix. TCRdb processed the 5' RACE reads anew with MiXCR; each CDR3 protein has one entry. This table holds over 600,000 distinct CDR3 sequences, more than 55% found once. Sequencing was done on a sample of blood. These receptor sequences come from a man aged 35-49 years in good health.

This chain uses TRBV28 with TRBJ2-1; D remains unclear. Germline-derived CDR1 and CDR2 are MDHEN and SYDVKM. This CDR3 contains 13 residues. The ends were cut back, 5 bases at V and 7 bases at J, with 12 bases in the middle. The CDR3 nucleotides read TGTGCCAGCAGTGGGCAAGGCGAGAATGAGCAGTTCTTC. Residues: CASSGQGENEQFF.

This clonotype was observed a handful of times. V usage is TRBV29-1 and J usage is TRBJ2-7, with 9 bases matching TRBD2. Trimming took 7 bases from V and 2 from J; bases not matched to a gene: 12. This CDR3 region has 15 residues. In germline, CDR1 is SQVTM, CDR2 ANQGSEA. This chain's CDR3 is CSALRASGNPYEQYF. Here the CDR3 DNA reads TGCAGCGCCCTGAGGGCTAGCGGGAACCCCTACGAGCAGTACTTC.

In regard to this clonotype: This clone may be a read error of a much larger clone one base away. This chain uses TRBV29-1 with TRBJ2-1, with D tentatively TRBD2 (6 bases). Trimming shortened V by 6 bases and J by 11 bases, and 14 bases separated the two germline ends. This CDR3 comprises 11 residues. Germline V lookup: CDR1 SQVTM, CDR2 ANQGSEA. CDR3 sequence (DNA): TGCAGCGTGGGACTCGGGAATAAGCAGTTCTTC. Translation gives CSVGLGNKQFF.

The chain joins TRBV20-1 to TRBJ2-1; 7 nucleotides line up with TRBD1. Per the germline V gene, CDR1 is DFQATT and CDR2 is SNEGSKA (reference sequence). The V and J ends lost 6 bases and 2 bases, in that order; junction bases with no gene match: 7. The CDR3 sequence is 14 residues long. CDR3 nucleotide sequence: TGCAGTGCAACTCAGGGGGTGACCTACAATGAGCAGTTCTTC. Its translation: CSATQGVTYNEQFF.